The source of this T cell receptor (beta chain) is a study of CD8+CD57+ T cells in acquired aplastic anemia. In the study overall: The mean DNA yield obtained from sorted CD4+ and CD8+ cells came to 3 to 4 ug. There were 10 million to 14 million reads, on average, for CD4+ cells from healthy donors.

J gave up 7 bases and V 3 bases, and 4 bases lay outside the gene matches. The CDR3 has 14 residues. Germline V gene sequence: CDR1 SGHNT, CDR2 YYREEE (reference sequence). Researchers used genomic DNA as the template to profile TCR beta VDJ and CDR3. From the reads, TCRdb called clonotypes with MiXCR, one entry per CDR3 protein. The sample lists about 130,000 distinct CDR3 sequences; roughly 50% were seen once. To note about this clonotype: Its antigen remains unknown.

Study results and caveats: The number of CD8+ CDR3 sequences shared by patients and controls was roughly 31.

The sequenced sample was sorted CD4+, CD8+, or CD8+CD57+ T cells (not recorded which) from PBMCs. The rearrangement links TRBV5-4 to TRBJ2-2; 9 bases match TRBD2. This TCR derives from a human donor in good health, serving as a control. The CDR3 coding sequence is TGTGCCAGCAGCTCGGGACTAGCAGGCGGGGAGCTGTTTTTT. This gives the protein CASSSGLAGGELFF.